The next 29 T cell receptor beta chains were all read from a single sample in a study of glioma-infiltrating T cells. TCR alpha and beta CDR3 regions were amplified from RNA using iRepertoire nested multiplex PCR. TCRdb used MiXCR to reprocess the multiplex PCR reads, holding one entry per CDR3 protein. The data hold about 140,000 distinct CDR3 sequences, with 39% observed a single time. Sequenced sample: glioma tissue, nonneoplastic brain tissue, or PBMCs (not recorded which). The source is a human donor with low-grade glioma or glioblastoma, undergoing nonglioma brain surgery, or in good health (not recorded which).

The chain carries TRBV6-1 and TRBJ1-1; D possibly corresponds to TRBD1 (5 bases). This CDR3 has 13 residues. V lost 7 bases, J lost 4 bases, and 13 bases lay in between. In germline, CDR1 is MNHNS, CDR2 SASEGT. CDR3 sequence: CASTGWGFTEAFF. Here the CDR3 DNA reads TGTGCCAGCACCGGGTGGGGGTTCACTGAAGCTTTCTTT.

J is TRBJ1-1 and V is TRBV7-9; D remains unclear. Trimming stripped 1 base from V and 5 bases from J, with 8 bases between. This CDR3 is 13 amino acids long. The germline V gene has CDR1 SEHNR and CDR2 FQNEAQ (reference sequence). This chain's CDR3 is CASSLVVETEAFF. Written as DNA, the CDR3 is TGTGCCAGCAGCTTAGTGGTGGAGACTGAAGCTTTCTTT.

The chain recombines TRBV20-1 with TRBJ1-6; 7 nucleotides line up with TRBD1. Trimming cost V 0 bases and J 7 bases; bases outside gene matches: 3. The CDR3 is made up of 14 amino acids. The germline V gene has CDR1 DFQATT and CDR2 SNEGSKA (reference sequence). Written as DNA, the CDR3 is TGCAGTGCTAGAGAGGGACAGCAAAATTCACCCCTCCACTTT. It yields the protein CSAREGQQNSPLHF.

This chain joins TRBV11-1 and TRBJ2-1; TRBD1 aligns across 7 bases. CDR3 length: 15 amino acids. The junction had 11 bases not matched to a gene; V was cut back by 5 bases and J by 7 bases. Germline values: CDR1 SGHAT, CDR2 FQDESV (reference sequence). The CDR3 spells CASSPHGTVLNEQFF. CDR3 nucleotide sequence: TGTGCCAGCAGCCCCCACGGGACAGTCCTGAATGAGCAGTTCTTC.

This clonotype was picked up many times. The rearrangement links TRBV20-1 to TRBJ2-3, with D possibly matching TRBD2 (6 bases). Trimming stripped 7 bases from V and 6 bases from J, with 14 bases between. Germline loops: CDR1 DFQATT, CDR2 SNEGSKA (reference sequence). The CDR3 is 12 residues long. CDR3 bases: TGCAGTGGGGGTCCGGGAGATGATACGCAGTATTTT. This gives the protein CSGGPGDDTQYF.

The table lists this clonotype with many counts. This chain joins TRBV6-1 and TRBJ1-1; 7 nucleotides agree with TRBD1. CDR1 is MNHNS and CDR2 is SASEGT in the germline V gene. The V segment lost 5 bases and the J segment 6 bases; nucleotides outside the gene matches: 15. This CDR3 spans 16 amino acids. Written as DNA, the CDR3 is TGTGCCAGCAGTCGGAATCCCCTTAGACAGGGCGCTGAAGCTTTCTTT. This codes for CASSRNPLRQGAEAFF.

V gene TRBV4-1 combines with J gene TRBJ2-3; a weak D match, TRBD1 (6 bases). Germline CDR1 and CDR2: MGHRA and YSYEKL. V was clipped by 0 bases and J by 4 bases, with 17 bases between them. The CDR3 has 17 residues. The CDR3 DNA sequence: TGCGCCAGCAGCCAAGACAGAGGGGTCAGGGGCGCAGATACGCAGTATTTT. Its protein is CASSQDRGVRGADTQYF.

This clonotype was observed once. The chain has TRBV7-9 and TRBJ2-3, with D possibly matching TRBD1 (5 bases). The germline V gene encodes CDR1 SEHNR and CDR2 FQNEAQ (reference sequence). V shed 0 bases and J shed 2 bases, with 12 bases lying between them. This CDR3 comprises 16 residues. The CDR3: CASSLAGPLHTDTQYF. The CDR3 nucleotides read TGTGCCAGCAGCTTAGCGGGGCCCCTACACACAGATACGCAGTATTTT.

The DNA of the CDR3 is TGTGCCAGCAGCCAAGATCCCGGGAGAAACGGCGAGCAGTACTTC. Translation gives CASSQDPGRNGEQYF. This rearrangement joins TRBV3-1 to TRBJ2-7, with a tentative D call TRBD2 (6 bases). Germline CDR1 is LGHDT and CDR2 is YNNKEL (reference sequence). V lost 0 bases to trimming and J lost 6 bases, with 15 bases between them. The CDR3 contains 15 residues.

The chain is built from TRBV18 and TRBJ2-1; 7 positions agree with TRBD1. V gave up 2 bases and J gave up 4 bases; unmatched junction bases: 11. This CDR3 is built from 17 residues. Looked up from germline, CDR1 is KGHSH and CDR2 is LQKENI. Here the CDR3 reads CASSPAMKGAGYNEQFF. In DNA, the CDR3 is TGTGCCAGCTCACCAGCTATGAAGGGGGCGGGTTACAATGAGCAGTTCTTC. The full variable domain, completed using reference TRBV18 and TRBJ2-1, is NAGVMQNPRHLVRRRGQEARLRCSPMKGHSHVYWYRQLPEEGLKFMVYLQKENIIDESGMPKERFSAEFPKEGPSILRIQQVVRGDSAAYFCASSPAMKGAGYNEQFFGPGTRLTVL.

The sample holds a few counts of this clonotype. This sequence joins TRBV20-1 and TRBJ1-1; TRBD1 agrees at 7 bases. V gave up 5 bases and J gave up 0 bases; unmatched junction bases: 3. CDR3 size: 13 residues. From germline, CDR1 is DFQATT and CDR2 SNEGSKA (reference sequence). Here the CDR3 reads CSARTGMNTEAFF. CDR3 in DNA: TGCAGTGCTCGGACAGGTATGAACACTGAAGCTTTCTTT.

V and J are TRBV4-2 and TRBJ2-1; possibly TRBD2 for D (5 bases). The CDR3 is made up of 14 amino acids. V lost 0 bases to trimming and J lost 10 bases, with 13 bases between them. Per the germline V gene, CDR1 is LGHNA and CDR2 is YNFKEQ. CDR3 bases: TGTGCCAGCAGCCAAGATGTACCCGGACTGGAGCAGTTCTTC. Translated, it gives CASSQDVPGLEQFF.

A single count supports this clonotype. V usage is TRBV7-9 and J usage is TRBJ1-2; 12 bases fit TRBD1. In germline, CDR1 is SEHNR, CDR2 FQNEAQ (reference sequence). The CDR3 extends over 15 amino acids. With V trimmed by 5 bases and J by 1 base, 2 bases remained unmatched. Written as DNA, the CDR3 is TGTGCCAGCAGCCGGGACAGGGGGCTTAACTATGGCTACACCTTC. Its protein is CASSRDRGLNYGYTF.

V usage is TRBV2 and J usage is TRBJ1-4, with D tentatively TRBD1 (6 bases). The V end lost 7 bases, the J end lost 7 bases, and 13 bases lay between the germline ends. CDR3 length: 13 amino acids. CDR1 and CDR2 (germline): SNHLY, FYNNEI. This CDR3 reads CASIRDTSEKLFF. In DNA form, the CDR3 reads TGTGCCAGCATCCGGGACACCAGTGAAAAACTGTTTTTT.

The chain uses TRBV6-5 and TRBJ2-5, with 7 bases fitting TRBD1. The CDR3 totals 15 residues. The V gene's germline CDR1 is MNHEY and CDR2 SVGAGI. V shed 2 bases and J 5 bases; nucleotides not matched to a gene: 8. The CDR3 reads CASSYDRVEMETQYF. CDR3 bases: TGTGCCAGCAGTTACGACAGGGTCGAAATGGAGACCCAGTACTTC.

This CDR3 reads CAISDPGVVSYEQYF. In DNA, the CDR3 is TGTGCCATCAGTGACCCAGGGGTGGTATCCTACGAGCAGTACTTC. V is TRBV10-3 and J is TRBJ2-7; TRBD1 is a possible D gene (6 bases). Germline values: CDR1 ENHRY, CDR2 SYGVKD. Trimming removed 3 bases at V and 1 base at J, with 13 bases between. The CDR3 covers 15 residues.

CDR3 coding DNA: TGTGCCACCAGTGGTCAGACTAGCGGGGGGGCTAGGGGGTCCTACAATGAGCAGTTCTTC. Its translation is CATSGQTSGGARGSYNEQFF. The chain employs TRBV24-1 and TRBJ2-1; 14 bases agree with TRBD2. CDR1 and CDR2 from the germline V gene are KGHDR and SFDVKD. The CDR3 runs to 20 residues. The junction had 12 bases not matched to a gene; V was cut back by 5 bases and J by 1 base.

This clonotype was detected ten times or more. The chain combines TRBV28 with TRBJ2-3; 9 nucleotides line up with TRBD1. V lost 5 bases, J lost 1 base, and 10 bases stayed unmatched. Germline CDR1 and CDR2: MDHEN and SYDVKM. CDR3 length: 17 residues. The CDR3 bases are TGTGCCAGCAGTACCATGTCCGGGACAGGGCGCACAGATACGCAGTATTTT. Amino acid sequence: CASSTMSGTGRTDTQYF. Combining the CDR3 with reference TRBV28 and TRBJ2-3 gives the whole variable domain DVKVTQSSRYLVKRTGEKVFLECVQDMDHENMFWYRQDPGLGLRLIYFSYDVKMKEKGDIPEGYSVSREKKERFSLILESASTNQTSMYLCASSTMSGTGRTDTQYFGPGTRLTVL.

J is TRBJ2-5 and V is TRBV20-1, with 7 bases aligning to TRBD1. The CDR3 is made up of 13 amino acids. Germline trimming cut 2 bases from V and 4 bases from J; bases unmatched to any gene: 4. Germline V gives CDR1 DFQATT, CDR2 SNEGSKA (reference sequence). This chain's CDR3 is CSARPTGPETQYF. The CDR3 DNA is TGCAGTGCTAGACCGACAGGGCCAGAGACCCAGTACTTC.

This clonotype was counted between two and nine times. The chain combines TRBV6-6 with TRBJ2-5, with D perhaps matching TRBD2 (5 bases). This CDR3 spans 14 amino acids. Trimming cost V 6 bases and J 9 bases, with 20 bases left between them. CDR1 and CDR2 (germline): MNHNY, SVGAGI (reference sequence). In DNA, the CDR3 is TGTGCCAGCAGCAAGGCCCCAGCGGAGGAGGCCCAGTACTTC. Translating gives CASSKAPAEEAQYF.

The table lists this clonotype with a few counts. The CDR3 region has the DNA TGTGCCAGGTGGGCAGACAATCAGCCCCAGCATTTT. Translating it yields CARWADNQPQHF. V gene TRBV27 combines with J gene TRBJ1-5; D uncertain. Trimming removed 9 bases from V and 3 bases from J, with 9 bases in between. The CDR3 is 12 residues long. The germline V gene encodes CDR1 MNHEY and CDR2 SMNVEV (reference sequence).

About this clonotype: A read error may explain this, as a much larger clone is one base away. V usage is TRBV7-2 and J usage is TRBJ2-7; 8 positions match TRBD2. The CDR3 consists of 14 residues. Germline CDR1 and CDR2: SGHTA and FQGNSA. CDR3 in DNA: TGCGCCAGCAGCCAGCGCAAAGCGGGAGACGAGCAGTACTTC. Protein sequence: CASSQRKAGDEQYF.

This clonotype was observed a few times. The chain uses TRBV28 and TRBJ1-5, with 10 bases fitting TRBD1. The germline V gene encodes CDR1 MDHEN and CDR2 SYDVKM. J gave up 3 bases and V 6 bases, and 2 bases lay outside the gene matches. The CDR3 covers 14 residues. The CDR3 is CASSGTGDNQPQHF. DNA for the CDR3: TGTGCCAGCAGCGGGACAGGGGACAATCAGCCCCAGCATTTT.

The sample holds a few counts of this clonotype. The chain combines TRBV20-1 with TRBJ2-7, with 14 bases aligning to TRBD2. The CDR3 consists of 15 residues. V lost 3 bases, J lost 5 bases, and 6 bases stayed unmatched. The germline V gene has CDR1 DFQATT and CDR2 SNEGSKA (reference sequence). CDR3 in DNA: TGCAGTGCTAGTGCCGGACTAGCGGGAGGTGACGAGCAGTACTTC. This translates into CSASAGLAGGDEQYF.

This clonotype has just a few counts. The V gene is TRBV28, the J gene TRBJ1-4, with D possibly matching TRBD1 (5 bases). Trimming removed 5 bases from V and 6 bases from J, with 19 bases in between. The CDR3 has 16 amino acids. The germline CDR1 and CDR2 sequences are MDHEN and SYDVKM. The CDR3 nucleotides are TGTGCCAGCAGTCCCCCCGGGGCAGGGTGGGATGAAAAACTGTTTTTT. This translates into CASSPPGAGWDEKLFF. Full variable domain (missing parts from reference TRBV28 and TRBJ1-4): DVKVTQSSRYLVKRTGEKVFLECVQDMDHENMFWYRQDPGLGLRLIYFSYDVKMKEKGDIPEGYSVSREKKERFSLILESASTNQTSMYLCASSPPGAGWDEKLFFGSGTQLSVL.

The J gene is TRBJ2-6, the V gene TRBV6-1, with D possibly called TRBD1 or TRBD2 (5 bases each). V lost 7 bases to trimming and J lost 2 bases, with 9 bases between them. This CDR3 has 14 residues. Germline CDR1 is MNHNS and CDR2 is SASEGT. The CDR3 DNA is TGTGCCAGCACTGGGACGGCTGGGGCCAACGTCCTGACTTTC. This codes for CASTGTAGANVLTF.

In regard to this clonotype: This could be a read error, since a much larger clone is one nucleotide away. The V call is TRBV6-1, the J call TRBJ2-1, with D uncertain. The CDR3 length is 12 residues. Germline V gene data show CDR1 as MNHNS and CDR2 as SASEGT. The V end was cut by 6 bases, the J end by 7 bases, with 10 bases between. CDR3 sequence: CASRRWGNEQFF. The CDR3 region has the DNA TGTGCCAGCAGACGATGGGGTAATGAGCAGTTCTTC.

This clonotype was recorded at least ten times. The rearrangement uses TRBV27 and TRBJ1-2; a weak D match, TRBD1 (5 bases). The ends were cut back, 8 bases at V and 9 bases at J, with 19 bases in the middle. Germline V gene data show CDR1 as MNHEY and CDR2 as SMNVEV (reference sequence). This CDR3 has 13 residues. The chain's CDR3 is CASARGETGSYTF. The DNA of the CDR3 is TGTGCCAGCGCTCGAGGGGAAACTGGAAGCTACACCTTC.

This chain joins TRBV27 and TRBJ1-1; D unresolved. The V and J ends lost 5 bases and 7 bases respectively, with 17 bases between them. CDR1 is MNHEY, CDR2 SMNVEV, per germline (reference sequence). This CDR3 has 14 amino acids. This chain's CDR3 is CASSPRWRVGEAFF. CDR3 in DNA: TGTGCCAGCAGTCCTCGATGGAGGGTAGGTGAAGCTTTCTTT.